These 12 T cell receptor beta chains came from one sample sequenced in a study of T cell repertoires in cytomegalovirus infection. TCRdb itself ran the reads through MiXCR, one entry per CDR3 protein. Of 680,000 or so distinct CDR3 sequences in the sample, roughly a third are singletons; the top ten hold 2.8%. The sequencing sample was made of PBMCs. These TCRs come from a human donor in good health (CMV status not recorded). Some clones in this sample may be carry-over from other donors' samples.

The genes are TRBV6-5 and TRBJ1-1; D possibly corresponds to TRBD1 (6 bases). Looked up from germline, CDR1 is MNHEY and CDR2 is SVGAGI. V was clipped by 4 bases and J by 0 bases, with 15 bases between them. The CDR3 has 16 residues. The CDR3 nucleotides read TGTGCCAGCAGTTTTGGACAGATTAACATGAACACTGAAGCTTTCTTT. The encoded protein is CASSFGQINMNTEAFF.

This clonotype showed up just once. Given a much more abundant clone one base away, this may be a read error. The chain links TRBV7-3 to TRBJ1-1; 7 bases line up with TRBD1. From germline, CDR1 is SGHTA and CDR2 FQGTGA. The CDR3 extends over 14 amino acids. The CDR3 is CASSQGTESTEALF. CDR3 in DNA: TGTGCCAGCAGTCAAGGGACAGAATCCACTGAAGCTCTCTTT.

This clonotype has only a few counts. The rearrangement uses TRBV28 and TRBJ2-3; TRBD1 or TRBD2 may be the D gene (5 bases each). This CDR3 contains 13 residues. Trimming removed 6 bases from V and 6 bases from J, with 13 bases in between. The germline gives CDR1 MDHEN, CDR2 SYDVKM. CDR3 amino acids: CASSYRGVDTQYF. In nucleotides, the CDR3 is TGTGCCAGCAGCTATAGGGGAGTGGATACGCAGTATTTT.

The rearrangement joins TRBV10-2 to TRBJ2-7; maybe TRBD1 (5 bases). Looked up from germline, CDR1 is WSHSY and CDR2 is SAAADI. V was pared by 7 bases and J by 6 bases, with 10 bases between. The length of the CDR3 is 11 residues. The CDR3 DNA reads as TGCGCCAGCACCCAGGGTCTCGAGCAGTACTTC. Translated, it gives CASTQGLEQYF.

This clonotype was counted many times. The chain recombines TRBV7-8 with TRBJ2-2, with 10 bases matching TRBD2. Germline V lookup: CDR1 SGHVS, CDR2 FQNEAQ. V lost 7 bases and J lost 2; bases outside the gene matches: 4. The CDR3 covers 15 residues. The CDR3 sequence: CASTGTSANTGELFF. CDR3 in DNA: TGTGCCAGCACCGGGACTAGCGCTAACACCGGGGAGCTGTTTTTT.

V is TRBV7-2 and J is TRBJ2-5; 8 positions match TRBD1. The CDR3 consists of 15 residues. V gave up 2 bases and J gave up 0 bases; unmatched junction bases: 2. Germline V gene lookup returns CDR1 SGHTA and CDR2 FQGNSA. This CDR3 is CASSLLQGDQETQYF. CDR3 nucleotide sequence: TGTGCCAGCAGCTTACTACAGGGGGACCAAGAGACCCAGTACTTC.

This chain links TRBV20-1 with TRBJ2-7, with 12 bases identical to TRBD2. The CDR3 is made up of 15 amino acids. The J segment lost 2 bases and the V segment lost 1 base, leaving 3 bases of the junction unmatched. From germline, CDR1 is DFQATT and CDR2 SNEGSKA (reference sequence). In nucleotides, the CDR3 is TGCAGTGCTAGAGGGACTAGCGGGGAGCCCTACGAGCAGTACTTC. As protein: CSARGTSGEPYEQYF.

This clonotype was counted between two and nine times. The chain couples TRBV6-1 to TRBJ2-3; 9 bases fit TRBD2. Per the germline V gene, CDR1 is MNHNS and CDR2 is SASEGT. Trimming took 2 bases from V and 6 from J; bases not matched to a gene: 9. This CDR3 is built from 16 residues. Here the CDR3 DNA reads TGTGCCAGCAGTGAAAAGGAAACTAGCGGGCCTGATACGCAGTATTTT. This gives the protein CASSEKETSGPDTQYF.

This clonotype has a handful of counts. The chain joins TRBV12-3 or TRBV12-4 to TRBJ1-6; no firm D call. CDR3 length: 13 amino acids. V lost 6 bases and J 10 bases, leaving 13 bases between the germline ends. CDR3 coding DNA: TGTGCCAGCAGCCCCCTTAGTGGGTCACCCCTCCACTTT. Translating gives CASSPLSGSPLHF.

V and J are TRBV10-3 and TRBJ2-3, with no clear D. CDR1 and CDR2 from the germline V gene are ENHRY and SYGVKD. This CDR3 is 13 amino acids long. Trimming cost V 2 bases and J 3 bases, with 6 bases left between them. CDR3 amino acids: CAISEAGTDTQYF. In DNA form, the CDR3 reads TGTGCCATCAGTGAGGCCGGTACAGATACGCAGTATTTT.

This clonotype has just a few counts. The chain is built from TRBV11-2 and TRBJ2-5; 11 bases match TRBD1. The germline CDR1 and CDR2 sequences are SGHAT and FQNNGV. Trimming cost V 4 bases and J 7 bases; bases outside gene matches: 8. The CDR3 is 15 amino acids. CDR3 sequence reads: CASSSAGQGVGTQYF. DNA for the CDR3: TGTGCCAGCAGCTCGGCGGGACAGGGGGTGGGGACCCAGTACTTC.

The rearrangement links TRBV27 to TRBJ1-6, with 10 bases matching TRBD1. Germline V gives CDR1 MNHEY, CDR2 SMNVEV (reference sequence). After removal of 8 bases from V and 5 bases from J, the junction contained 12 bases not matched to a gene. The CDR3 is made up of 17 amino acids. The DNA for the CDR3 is TGTGCCAGCCCGGGACAGGGGCGCCCTTTCCATAATTCACCCCTCCACTTT. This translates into CASPGQGRPFHNSPLHF.